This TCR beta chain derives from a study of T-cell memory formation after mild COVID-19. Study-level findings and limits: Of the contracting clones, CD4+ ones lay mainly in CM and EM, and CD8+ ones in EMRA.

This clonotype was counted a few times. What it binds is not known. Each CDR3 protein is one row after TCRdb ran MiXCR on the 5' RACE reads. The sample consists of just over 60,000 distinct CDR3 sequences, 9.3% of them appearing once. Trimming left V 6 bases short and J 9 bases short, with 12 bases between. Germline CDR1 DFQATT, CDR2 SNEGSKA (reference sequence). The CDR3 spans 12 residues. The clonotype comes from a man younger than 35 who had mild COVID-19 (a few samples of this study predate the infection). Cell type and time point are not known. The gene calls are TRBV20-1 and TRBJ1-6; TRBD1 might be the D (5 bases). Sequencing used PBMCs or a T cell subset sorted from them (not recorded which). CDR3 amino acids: CSAVDSASPLHF. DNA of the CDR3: TGCAGTGCCGTAGACAGTGCTTCACCCCTCCACTTT.